The rows below give T cell receptor beta chains drawn from one sample of a study of shared clonotypes between healthy human individuals. Profiled with immunoSEQ multiplex PCR; TCRdb holds only in-frame clones, not every one. The sample lists about 2.4 million clones, 93% occurring once. Sequencing was performed on naive CD4+ T cells from PBMCs. The receptor set was obtained from a man younger than 30 in good health. Some clones in this sample may be carry-over from other donors' samples. CDR3s include the opening cysteine and the closing phenylalanine or tryptophan. D genes are given only for firm matches. Size values are once, few and many counts, or a class for expanded clones, and some rows have none.

.,.,TRBJ2-7,TRBV7-2,CASSLILAARYEQYF,TGTGCCAGCAGCTTAATCTTAGCGGCGCGCTACGAGCAGTACTTC
.,.,TRBJ1-1,TRBV28,CASSSLGSPNTEAFF,TGTGCCAGCAGTTCGTTGGGAAGCCCGAACACTGAAGCTTTCTTT
.,.,TRBJ1-1,TRBV11-2,CASSLDRQLNTEAFF,TGTGCCAGCAGCTTAGATCGACAGCTGAACACTGAAGCTTTCTTT
TRBD1,.,TRBJ2-7,TRBV18,CASSPETGGAYEQYF,TGTGCCAGCTCACCAGAGACAGGGGGCGCTTACGAGCAGTACTTC
.,.,TRBJ2-1,TRBV11-2,CASSPRGANYYNEQFF,TGTGCCAGCAGCCCTAGGGGGGCGAATTACTACAATGAGCAGTTCTTC
.,.,TRBJ2-1,TRBV6-4,CASSPHSSYNEQFF,TGTGCCAGCAGCCCACACAGCTCCTACAATGAGCAGTTCTTC
TRBD2,.,TRBJ2-1,TRBV7-2,CASSLQGLAGGSSYNEQFF,TGTGCCAGCAGCCTCCAGGGACTAGCGGGAGGTAGTTCCTACAATGAGCAGTTCTTC
.,.,TRBJ2-7,TRBV6-1,CASSEARREPRRQYF,TGTGCCAGCAGTGAAGCTAGGCGGGAACCGCGCCGGCAGTACTTC
.,.,TRBJ1-5,TRBV4-1,CASSHGRSSNQPQHF,TGCGCCAGCAGCCATGGGAGGAGCAGCAATCAGCCCCAGCATTTT
.,.,TRBJ2-3,TRBV5-1,CASSLIVQDTQYF,TGCGCCAGCAGCTTGATAGTTCAAGATACGCAGTATTTT
.,once,TRBJ2-7,TRBV2,CASRRDFTYEQYF,TGTGCCAGCAGGCGGGACTTCACCTACGAGCAGTACTTC
TRBD2,.,TRBJ2-1,TRBV5-1,CASSLTGSSGRGDNEQFF,TGCGCCAGCAGCTTGACCGGAAGTAGCGGGAGGGGGGACAATGAGCAGTTCTTC
TRBD1,.,TRBJ2-7,TRBV28,CAGGQGQDYEQYF,TGTGCCGGGGGACAGGGACAGGACTACGAGCAGTACTTC
TRBD1,once,TRBJ1-5,TRBV28,CASSSGGGDQPQHF,TGTGCCAGCAGCTCAGGGGGGGGCGATCAGCCCCAGCATTTT
TRBD1,.,TRBJ1-2,TRBV5-1,CASSQDREHGYTF,TGCGCCAGCAGCCAAGACAGGGAACATGGCTACACCTTC
TRBD1,.,TRBJ1-2,TRBV7-9,CASSFPPGTGESYGYTF,TGTGCCAGCAGCTTCCCCCCTGGGACAGGGGAGAGCTATGGCTACACCTTC
.,few,TRBJ1-4,TRBV19,CASGTGERKLFF,TGTGCCAGCGGGACGGGCGAACGAAAACTGTTTTTT
TRBD2,.,TRBJ2-7,TRBV6-5,CASSYSALASGRMDF,TGTGCCAGCAGTTACTCTGCCTTGGCTAGCGGACGAATGGACTTC
.,.,TRBJ2-1,TRBV28,CASSMNEQFF,TGTGCCAGCAGCATGAATGAGCAGTTCTTC
.,.,TRBJ2-2,TRBV9,CASSVDPYGGELFF,TGTGCCAGCAGCGTAGATCCGTACGGTGGGGAGCTGTTTTTT
TRBD1,.,TRBJ1-5,TRBV4-2,CASSHPGQSNQPQHF,TGTGCCAGCAGCCACCCGGGACAGTCAAATCAGCCCCAGCATTTT
.,once,TRBJ1-1,TRBV5-1,CASNPLQGSEAFF,TGCGCCAGCAATCCTTTACAGGGATCTGAAGCTTTCTTT
TRBD1,few,TRBJ1-1,TRBV4-2,CASSQVSGTGGWGTEAFF,TGTGCCAGCAGCCAAGTCTCCGGGACAGGTGGGTGGGGCACTGAAGCTTTCTTT
.,.,TRBJ1-1,TRBV7-2,CASSLGWGTQFTEAFF,TGTGCCAGCAGCTTAGGGTGGGGCACACAGTTCACTGAAGCTTTCTTT
.,.,TRBJ2-1,TRBV7-9,CASSLGPGDEQFF,TGTGCCAGCAGCTTAGGACCAGGGGATGAGCAGTTCTTC
.,.,TRBJ2-7,TRBV5-1,CASSLGQASTEQYF,TGCGCCAGCAGCTTGGGACAGGCTTCCACCGAGCAGTACTTC
TRBD1,.,TRBJ1-2,TRBV19,CASSPLSGTGGADFSYTF,TGTGCCAGTAGTCCCCTCTCCGGGACAGGGGGCGCGGATTTTAGCTACACCTTC
.,.,TRBJ1-2,TRBV12-5,CASARRATDSYTF,TGTGCTAGTGCCCGTAGGGCAACAGATAGCTACACCTTC
.,once,TRBJ1-4,TRBV5-1,CASSPQNLNEKLFF,TGCGCCAGCAGCCCACAGAACCTTAATGAAAAACTGTTTTTT
TRBD1,.,TRBJ1-2,TRBV7-9,CASSFWDRADYGYTF,TGTGCCAGCAGCTTTTGGGACAGGGCAGACTATGGCTACACCTTC
TRBD1,.,TRBJ2-1,TRBV6-5,CASRIQGSYNEQFF,TGTGCCAGCAGGATACAGGGGTCTTACAATGAGCAGTTCTTC
TRBD1,.,TRBJ1-1,TRBV5-1,CASSIGQGSTEAFF,TGCGCCAGCAGCATCGGACAGGGGAGCACTGAAGCTTTCTTT
.,.,TRBJ2-2,TRBV5-1,CASSLAPGPNTGELFF,TGCGCCAGCAGCTTGGCCCCCGGTCCGAACACCGGGGAGCTGTTTTTT
.,.,TRBJ1-2,TRBV4-1,CASSQVGWAGYTF,TGCGCCAGCAGCCAAGTAGGCTGGGCGGGCTACACCTTC
.,.,TRBJ2-7,TRBV9,CASSAQTVRGVDEQYF,TGTGCCAGCAGCGCACAAACCGTGAGAGGGGTCGACGAGCAGTACTTC
TRBD1,.,TRBJ2-1,TRBV6-1,CASSSGQGAWGEQFF,TGTGCCAGCAGTTCGGGACAGGGGGCTTGGGGTGAGCAGTTCTTC
.,.,TRBJ2-5,TRBV30,CAWSVPFLASRETQYF,TGTGCCTGGAGTGTTCCCTTTTTAGCTTCGAGGGAGACCCAGTACTTC